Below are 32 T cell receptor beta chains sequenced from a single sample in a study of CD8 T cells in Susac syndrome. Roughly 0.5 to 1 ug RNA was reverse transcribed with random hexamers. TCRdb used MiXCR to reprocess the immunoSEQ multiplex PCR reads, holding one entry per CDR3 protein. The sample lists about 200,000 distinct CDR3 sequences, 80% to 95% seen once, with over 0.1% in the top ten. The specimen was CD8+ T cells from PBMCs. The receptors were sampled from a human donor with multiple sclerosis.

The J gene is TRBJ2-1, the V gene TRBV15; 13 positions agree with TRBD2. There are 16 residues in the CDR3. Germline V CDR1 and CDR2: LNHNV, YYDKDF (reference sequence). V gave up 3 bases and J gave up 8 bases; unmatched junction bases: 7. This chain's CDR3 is CATSSQLAGGLDEQFF. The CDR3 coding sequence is TGTGCCACCAGCAGTCAACTAGCGGGAGGGCTCGATGAGCAGTTCTTC.

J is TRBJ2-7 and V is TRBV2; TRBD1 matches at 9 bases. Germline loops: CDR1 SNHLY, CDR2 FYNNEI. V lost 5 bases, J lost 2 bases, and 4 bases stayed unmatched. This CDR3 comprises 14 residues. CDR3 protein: CASSPGTGPYEQYF. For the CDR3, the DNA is TGTGCCAGCAGTCCCGGGACAGGGCCCTACGAGCAGTACTTC.

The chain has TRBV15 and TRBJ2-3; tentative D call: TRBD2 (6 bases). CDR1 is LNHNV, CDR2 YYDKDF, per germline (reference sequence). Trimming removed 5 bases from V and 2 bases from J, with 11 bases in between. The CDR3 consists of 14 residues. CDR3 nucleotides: TGTGCCACCAGCTTTAGCGGCTACACAGATACGCAGTATTTT. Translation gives CATSFSGYTDTQYF.

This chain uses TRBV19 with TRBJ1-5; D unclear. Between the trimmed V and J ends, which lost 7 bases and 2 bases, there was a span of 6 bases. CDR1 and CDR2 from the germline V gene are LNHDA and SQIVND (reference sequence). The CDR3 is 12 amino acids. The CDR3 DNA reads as TGTGCCAGTATGCTCGGCAATCAGCCCCAGCATTTT. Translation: CASMLGNQPQHF.

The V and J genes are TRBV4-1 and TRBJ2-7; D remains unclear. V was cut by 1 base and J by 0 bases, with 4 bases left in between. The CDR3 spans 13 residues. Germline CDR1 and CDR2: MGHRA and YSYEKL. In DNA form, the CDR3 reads TGCGCCAGCAGCCAAGGGGACTCCTACGAGCAGTACTTC. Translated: CASSQGDSYEQYF.

The CDR3 coding sequence is TGTGCCAGCAGCTTACAGAGAGGAGTCTATGGCTACACCTTC. It yields the protein CASSLQRGVYGYTF. The chain combines TRBV5-4 with TRBJ1-2; D is ambiguous. The CDR3 contains 14 residues. V was shortened by 2 bases and J by 4 bases, with 12 bases between the two germline ends. CDR1 is SGHNT and CDR2 is YYREEE in the germline V gene (reference sequence). The full variable domain, with the rest looked up from reference TRBV5-4 and TRBJ1-2, is ETGVTQSPTHLIKTRGQQVTLRCSSQSGHNTVSWYQQALGQGPQFIFQYYREEENGRGNFPPRFSGLQFPNYSSELNVNALELDDSALYLCASSLQRGVYGYTFGSGTRLTVV.

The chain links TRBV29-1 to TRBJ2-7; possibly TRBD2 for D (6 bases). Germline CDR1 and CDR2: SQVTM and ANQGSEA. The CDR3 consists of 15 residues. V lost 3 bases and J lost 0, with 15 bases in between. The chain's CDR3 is CSVDGGETPSYEQYF. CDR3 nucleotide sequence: TGCAGCGTTGACGGCGGGGAGACCCCCTCCTACGAGCAGTACTTC.

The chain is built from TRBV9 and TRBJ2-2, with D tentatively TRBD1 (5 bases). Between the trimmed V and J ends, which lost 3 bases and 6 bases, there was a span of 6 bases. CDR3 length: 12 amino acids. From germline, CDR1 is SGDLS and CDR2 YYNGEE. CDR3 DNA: TGTGCCAGCAGCGAGGGGTCCGGGGAGCTGTTTTTT. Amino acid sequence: CASSEGSGELFF.

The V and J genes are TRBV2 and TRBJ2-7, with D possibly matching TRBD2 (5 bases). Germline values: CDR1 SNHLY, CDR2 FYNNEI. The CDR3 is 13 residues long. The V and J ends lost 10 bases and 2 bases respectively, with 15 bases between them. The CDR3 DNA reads TGTGCCACCGCTATTACGGGGACCTACGAGCAGTACTTC. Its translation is CATAITGTYEQYF.

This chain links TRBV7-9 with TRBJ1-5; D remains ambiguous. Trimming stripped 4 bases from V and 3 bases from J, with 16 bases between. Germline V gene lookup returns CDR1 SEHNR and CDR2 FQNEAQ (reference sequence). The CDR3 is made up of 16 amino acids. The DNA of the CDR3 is TGTGCCAGCAGCTCCCTCCGCGAGGGAGTCAATCAGCCCCAGCATTTT. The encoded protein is CASSSLREGVNQPQHF.

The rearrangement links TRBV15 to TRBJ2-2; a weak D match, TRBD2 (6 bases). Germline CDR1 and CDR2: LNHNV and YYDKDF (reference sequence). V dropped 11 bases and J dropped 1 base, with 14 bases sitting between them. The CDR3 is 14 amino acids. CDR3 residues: CAASGGWNTGELFF. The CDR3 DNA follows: TGTGCCGCGTCCGGGGGTTGGAACACCGGGGAGCTGTTTTTT.

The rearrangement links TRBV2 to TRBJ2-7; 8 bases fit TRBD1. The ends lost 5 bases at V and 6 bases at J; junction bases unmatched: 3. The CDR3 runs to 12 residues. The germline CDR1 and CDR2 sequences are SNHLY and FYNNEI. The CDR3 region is CASSQGALEQYF. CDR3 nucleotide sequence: TGTGCCAGCAGTCAGGGGGCCCTCGAGCAGTACTTC.

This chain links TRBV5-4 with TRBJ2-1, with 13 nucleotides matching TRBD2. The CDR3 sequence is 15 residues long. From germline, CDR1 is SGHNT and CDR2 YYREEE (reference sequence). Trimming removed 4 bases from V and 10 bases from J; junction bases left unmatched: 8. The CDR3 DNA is TGTGCCAGCAGCACCGGACTAGCGGGAGTCGGGGAGCAGTTCTTC. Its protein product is CASSTGLAGVGEQFF.

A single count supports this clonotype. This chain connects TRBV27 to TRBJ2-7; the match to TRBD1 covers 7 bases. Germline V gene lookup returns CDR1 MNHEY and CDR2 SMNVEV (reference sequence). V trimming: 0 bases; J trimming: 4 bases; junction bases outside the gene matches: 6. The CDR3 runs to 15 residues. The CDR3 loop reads CASSLSGGELYEQYF. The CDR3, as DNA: TGTGCCAGCAGTTTATCAGGGGGCGAGTTATACGAGCAGTACTTC.

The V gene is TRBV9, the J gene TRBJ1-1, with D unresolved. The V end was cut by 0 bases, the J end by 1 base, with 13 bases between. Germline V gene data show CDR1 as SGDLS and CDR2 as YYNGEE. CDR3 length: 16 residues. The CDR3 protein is CASSVVAGYGNTEAFF. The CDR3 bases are TGTGCCAGCAGCGTAGTGGCGGGATATGGGAACACTGAAGCTTTCTTT.

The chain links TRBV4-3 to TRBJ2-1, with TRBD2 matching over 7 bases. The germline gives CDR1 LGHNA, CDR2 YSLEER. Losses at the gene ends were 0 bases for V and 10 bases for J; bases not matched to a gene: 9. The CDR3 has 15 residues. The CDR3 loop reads CASSQDRGGGSEQFF. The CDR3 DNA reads TGCGCCAGCAGCCAAGATCGCGGGGGAGGGAGCGAGCAGTTCTTC.

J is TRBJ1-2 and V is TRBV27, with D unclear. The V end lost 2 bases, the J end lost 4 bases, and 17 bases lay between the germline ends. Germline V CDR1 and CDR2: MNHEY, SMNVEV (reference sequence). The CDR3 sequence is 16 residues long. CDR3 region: CASSLNGRPLFYGYTF. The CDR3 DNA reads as TGTGCCAGCAGTTTAAACGGCAGGCCCCTTTTCTATGGCTACACCTTC.

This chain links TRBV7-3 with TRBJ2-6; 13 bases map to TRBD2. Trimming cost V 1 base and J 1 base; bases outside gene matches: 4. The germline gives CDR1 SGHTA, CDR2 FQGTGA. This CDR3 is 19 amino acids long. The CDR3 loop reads CASSLNPGLAGSGANVLTF. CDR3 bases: TGTGCCAGCAGCTTAAATCCGGGACTAGCGGGATCTGGGGCCAACGTCCTGACTTTC.

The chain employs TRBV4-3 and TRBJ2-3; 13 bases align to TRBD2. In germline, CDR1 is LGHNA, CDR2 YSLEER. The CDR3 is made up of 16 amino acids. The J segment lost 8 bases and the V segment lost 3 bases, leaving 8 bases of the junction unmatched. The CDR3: CASSQGLAGSRITQYF. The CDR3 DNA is TGCGCCAGCAGCCAGGGACTAGCGGGATCGAGGATTACGCAGTATTTT.

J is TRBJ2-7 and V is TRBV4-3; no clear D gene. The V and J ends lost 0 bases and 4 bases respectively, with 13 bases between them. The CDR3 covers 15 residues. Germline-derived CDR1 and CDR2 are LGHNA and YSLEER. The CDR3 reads CASSQDSLGLYEQYF. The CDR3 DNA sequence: TGCGCCAGCAGCCAAGATTCCCTCGGGTTATACGAGCAGTACTTC.

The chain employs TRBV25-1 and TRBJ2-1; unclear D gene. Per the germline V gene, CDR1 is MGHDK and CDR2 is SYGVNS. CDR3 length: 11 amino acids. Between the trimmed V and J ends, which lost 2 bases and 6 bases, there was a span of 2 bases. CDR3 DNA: TGTGCCAGCAGTGAACTCAATGAGCAGTTCTTC. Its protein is CASSELNEQFF.

The CDR3 nucleotides are TGTGCCAGTAGTACCGGGACAGGAGAGAACACTGAAGCTTTCTTT. Translated: CASSTGTGENTEAFF. V is TRBV19 and J is TRBJ1-1; 8 bases are shared with TRBD1. CDR3 size: 15 residues. V gave up 4 bases and J gave up 1 base; unmatched junction bases: 5. CDR1 is LNHDA and CDR2 is SQIVND in the germline V gene (reference sequence).

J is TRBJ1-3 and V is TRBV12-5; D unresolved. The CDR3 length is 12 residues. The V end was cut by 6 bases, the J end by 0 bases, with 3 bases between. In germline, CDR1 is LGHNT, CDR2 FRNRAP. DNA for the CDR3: TGTGCTAGTGGGGACTCTGGAAACACCATATATTTT. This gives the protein CASGDSGNTIYF.

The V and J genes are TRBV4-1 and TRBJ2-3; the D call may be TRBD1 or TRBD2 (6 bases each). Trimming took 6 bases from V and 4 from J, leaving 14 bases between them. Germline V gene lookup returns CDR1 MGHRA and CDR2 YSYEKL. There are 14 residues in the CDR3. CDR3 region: CASSGGGWADTQYF. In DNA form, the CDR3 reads TGCGCCAGCAGTGGAGGGGGGTGGGCAGATACGCAGTATTTT.

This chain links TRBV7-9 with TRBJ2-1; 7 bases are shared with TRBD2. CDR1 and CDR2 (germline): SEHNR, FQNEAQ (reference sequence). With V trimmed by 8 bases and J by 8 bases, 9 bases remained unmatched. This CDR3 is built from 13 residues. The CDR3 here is CASGLILADEQFF. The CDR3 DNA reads TGTGCCAGCGGGCTCATCCTAGCGGATGAGCAGTTCTTC.

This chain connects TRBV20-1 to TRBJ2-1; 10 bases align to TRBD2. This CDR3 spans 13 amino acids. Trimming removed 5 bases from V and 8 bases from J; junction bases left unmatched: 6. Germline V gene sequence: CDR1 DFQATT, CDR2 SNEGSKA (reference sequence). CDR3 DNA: TGCAGTGCTCCTAGCGGGAGCGGGGATGAGCAGTTCTTC. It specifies CSAPSGSGDEQFF.

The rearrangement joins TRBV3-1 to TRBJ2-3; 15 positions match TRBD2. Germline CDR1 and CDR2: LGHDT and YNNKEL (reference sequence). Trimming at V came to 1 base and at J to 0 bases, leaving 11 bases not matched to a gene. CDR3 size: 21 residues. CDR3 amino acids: CASSQAGLAGGHSTSTDTQYF. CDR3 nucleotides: TGTGCCAGCAGCCAAGCGGGACTAGCGGGAGGCCACTCCACTAGCACAGATACGCAGTATTTT.

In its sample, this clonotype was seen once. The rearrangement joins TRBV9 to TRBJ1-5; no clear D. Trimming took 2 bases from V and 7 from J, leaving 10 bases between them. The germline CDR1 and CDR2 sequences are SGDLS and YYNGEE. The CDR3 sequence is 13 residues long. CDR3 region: CASSVQPGQPQHF. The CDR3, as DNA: TGTGCCAGCAGCGTTCAACCCGGCCAGCCCCAGCATTTT. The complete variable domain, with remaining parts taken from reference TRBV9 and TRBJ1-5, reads DSGVTQTPKHLITATGQRVTLRCSPRSGDLSVYWYQQSLDQGLQFLIQYYNGEERAKGNILERFSAQQFPDLHSELNLSSLELGDSALYFCASSVQPGQPQHFGDGTRLSIL.

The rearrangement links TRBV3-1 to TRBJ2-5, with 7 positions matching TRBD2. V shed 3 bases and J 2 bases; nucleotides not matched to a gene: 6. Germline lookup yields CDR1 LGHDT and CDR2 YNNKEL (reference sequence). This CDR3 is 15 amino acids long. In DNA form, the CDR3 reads TGTGCCAGCAGCCATGGGCTAGCGGATCAAGAGACCCAGTACTTC. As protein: CASSHGLADQETQYF.

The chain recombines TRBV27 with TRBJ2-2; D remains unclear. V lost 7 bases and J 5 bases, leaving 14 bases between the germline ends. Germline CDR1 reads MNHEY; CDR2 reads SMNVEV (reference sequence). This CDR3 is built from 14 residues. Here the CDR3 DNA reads TGTGCCAGCACATCGGGCACTGTTACCGGGGAGCTGTTTTTT. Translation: CASTSGTVTGELFF.

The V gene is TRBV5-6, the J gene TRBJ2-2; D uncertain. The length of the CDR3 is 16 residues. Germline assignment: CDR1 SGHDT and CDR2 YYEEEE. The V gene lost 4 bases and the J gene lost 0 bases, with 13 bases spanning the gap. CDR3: CASSPEQAPNTGELFF. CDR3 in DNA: TGTGCCAGCAGCCCGGAGCAGGCCCCGAACACCGGGGAGCTGTTTTTT.

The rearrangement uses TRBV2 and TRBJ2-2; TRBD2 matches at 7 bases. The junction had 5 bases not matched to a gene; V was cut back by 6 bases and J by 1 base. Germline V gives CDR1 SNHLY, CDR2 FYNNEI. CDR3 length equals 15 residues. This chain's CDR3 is CASSGTIKNTGELFF. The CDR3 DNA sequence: TGTGCCAGCAGCGGGACTATCAAGAACACCGGGGAGCTGTTTTTT.